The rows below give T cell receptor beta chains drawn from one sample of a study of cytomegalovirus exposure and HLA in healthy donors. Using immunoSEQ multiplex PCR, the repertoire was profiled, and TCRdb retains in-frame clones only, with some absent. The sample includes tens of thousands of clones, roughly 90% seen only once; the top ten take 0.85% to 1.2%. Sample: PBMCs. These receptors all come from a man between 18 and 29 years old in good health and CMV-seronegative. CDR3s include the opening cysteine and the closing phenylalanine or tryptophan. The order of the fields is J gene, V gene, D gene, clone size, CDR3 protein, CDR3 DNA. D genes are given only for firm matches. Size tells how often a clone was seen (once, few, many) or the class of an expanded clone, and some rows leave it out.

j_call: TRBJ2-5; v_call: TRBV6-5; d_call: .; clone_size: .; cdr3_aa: CASSYEAQETQYF; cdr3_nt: TGTGCCAGCAGTTACGAGGCCCAAGAGACCCAGTACTTC
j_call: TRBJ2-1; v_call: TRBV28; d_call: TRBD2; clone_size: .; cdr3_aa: CASRYSGVWEQFF; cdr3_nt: TGTGCCAGCAGATATAGCGGGGTATGGGAGCAGTTCTTC
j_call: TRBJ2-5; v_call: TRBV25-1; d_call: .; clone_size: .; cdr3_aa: CASRGGGETQYF; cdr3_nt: TGTGCCAGCCGAGGAGGCGGAGAGACCCAGTACTTC
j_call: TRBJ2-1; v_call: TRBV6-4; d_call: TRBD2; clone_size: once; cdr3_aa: CASSRLAGGYNEQFF; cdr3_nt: TGTGCCAGCAGCCGACTAGCGGGAGGGTACAATGAGCAGTTCTTC
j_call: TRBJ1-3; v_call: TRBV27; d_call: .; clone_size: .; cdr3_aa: CASSLTGLGGNTIYF; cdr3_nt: TGTGCCAGCAGTTTAACGGGGTTAGGGGGAAACACCATATATTTT
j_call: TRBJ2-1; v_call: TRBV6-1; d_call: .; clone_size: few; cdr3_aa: CASSGGSSYNEQFF; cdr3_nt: TGTGCCAGCAGTGGCGGGTCCTCCTACAATGAGCAGTTCTTC
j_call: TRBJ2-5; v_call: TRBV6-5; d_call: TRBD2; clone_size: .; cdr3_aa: CASRSGRRWGTQYF; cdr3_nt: TGTGCCAGCAGGAGCGGGAGACGCTGGGGGACCCAGTACTTC
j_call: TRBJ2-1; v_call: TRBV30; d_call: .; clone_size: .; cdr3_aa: CASSSGLNNEQFF; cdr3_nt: TGTGCCTCCTCGAGCGGGCTAAACAATGAGCAGTTCTTC
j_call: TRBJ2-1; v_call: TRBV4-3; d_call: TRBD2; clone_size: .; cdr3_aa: CASSQRSAGTSSYNEQFF; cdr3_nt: TGCGCCAGCAGCCAACGCTCTGCCGGGACTAGCTCCTACAATGAGCAGTTCTTC
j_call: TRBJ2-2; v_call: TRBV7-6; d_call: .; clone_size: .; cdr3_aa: CASSSRGYALRNTGELFF; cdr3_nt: TGTGCCAGCAGCTCGCGGGGCTACGCCCTTCGGAACACCGGGGAGCTGTTTTTT
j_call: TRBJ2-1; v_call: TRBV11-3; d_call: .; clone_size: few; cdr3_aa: CASSLAPFREQFF; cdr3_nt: TGTGCCAGCAGCTTAGCCCCTTTCCGTGAGCAGTTCTTC
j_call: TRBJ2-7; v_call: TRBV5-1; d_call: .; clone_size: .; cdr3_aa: CASSDTHAHEQYF; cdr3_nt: TGCGCCAGCAGCGACACCCATGCCCACGAGCAGTACTTC
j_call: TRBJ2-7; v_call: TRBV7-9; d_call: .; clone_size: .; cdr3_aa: CASSLVPGSSEQYF; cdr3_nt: TGTGCCAGCAGCTTAGTTCCCGGGTCGAGCGAGCAGTACTTC
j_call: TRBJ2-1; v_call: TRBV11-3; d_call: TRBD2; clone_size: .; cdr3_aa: CASSPTTSAGYNEQFF; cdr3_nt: TGTGCCAGCAGCCCTACGACTAGCGCCGGCTACAATGAGCAGTTCTTC
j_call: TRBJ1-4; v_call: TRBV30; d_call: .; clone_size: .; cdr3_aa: CAYFARALDEKLFF; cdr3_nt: TGTGCCTACTTCGCGCGGGCCCTGGATGAAAAACTGTTTTTT
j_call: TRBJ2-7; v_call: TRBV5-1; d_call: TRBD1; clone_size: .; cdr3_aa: CASSSGQGLGEQYF; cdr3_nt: TGCGCCAGCAGCTCAGGACAGGGGCTGGGTGAGCAGTACTTC
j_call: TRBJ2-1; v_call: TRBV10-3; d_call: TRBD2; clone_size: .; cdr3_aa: CAISETSSGRRNEQFF; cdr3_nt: TGTGCCATCAGCGAGACTTCTAGCGGGAGGAGGAATGAGCAGTTCTTC
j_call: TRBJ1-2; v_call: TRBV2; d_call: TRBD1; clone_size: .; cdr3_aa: CASRRTGLRNYGYTF; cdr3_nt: TGTGCCAGCAGGCGGACAGGGTTAAGGAACTATGGCTACACCTTC
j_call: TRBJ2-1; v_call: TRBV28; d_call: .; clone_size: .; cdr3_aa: CASSSLPEQFF; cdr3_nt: TGTGCCAGCAGTTCTCTACCTGAGCAGTTCTTC
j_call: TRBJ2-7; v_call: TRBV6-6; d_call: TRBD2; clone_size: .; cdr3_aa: CASSTLTTSGAYEQYF; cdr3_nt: TGTGCCAGCAGCACATTGACGACTAGCGGGGCTTACGAGCAGTACTTC
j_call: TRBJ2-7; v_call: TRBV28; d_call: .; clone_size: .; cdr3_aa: CASSSQTSSYEQYF; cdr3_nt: TGTGCCAGCAGTTCCCAGACTAGTTCATACGAGCAGTACTTC
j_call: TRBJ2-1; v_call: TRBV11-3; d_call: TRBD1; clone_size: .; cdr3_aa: CASSLDGTGAYNEQFF; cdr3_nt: TGTGCCAGCAGCTTAGATGGGACAGGGGCCTACAATGAGCAGTTCTTC
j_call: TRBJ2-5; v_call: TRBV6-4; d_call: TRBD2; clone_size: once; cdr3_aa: CAKTPGEGETQYF; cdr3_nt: TGTGCCAAAACTCCGGGGGAGGGGGAGACCCAGTACTTC
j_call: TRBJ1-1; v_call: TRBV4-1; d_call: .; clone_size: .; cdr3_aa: CASSQAGGEAFF; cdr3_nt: TGCGCCAGCAGCCAAGCGGGGGGAGAAGCTTTCTTT
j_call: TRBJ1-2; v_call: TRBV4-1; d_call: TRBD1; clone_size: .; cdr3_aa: CASSQLTGTGYYGYTF; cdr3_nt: TGCGCCAGCAGCCAACTGACGGGGACAGGGTACTATGGCTACACCTTC
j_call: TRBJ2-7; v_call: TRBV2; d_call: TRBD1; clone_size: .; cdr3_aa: CASRGQVSEQYF; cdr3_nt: TGTGCCAGCAGAGGACAGGTTAGCGAGCAGTACTTC
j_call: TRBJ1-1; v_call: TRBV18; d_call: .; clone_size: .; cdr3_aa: CASSQEGNTEAFF; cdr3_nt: TGTGCCAGCTCCCAAGAGGGAAACACTGAAGCTTTCTTT
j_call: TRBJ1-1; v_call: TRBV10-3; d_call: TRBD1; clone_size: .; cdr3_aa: CAISESTTGGIEAFF; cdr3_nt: TGTGCCATCAGTGAGTCGACTACAGGGGGCATTGAAGCTTTCTTT
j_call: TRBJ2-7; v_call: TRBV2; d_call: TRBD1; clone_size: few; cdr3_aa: CASIFGTGDSYEQYF; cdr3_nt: TGTGCCAGCATTTTTGGGACAGGAGACTCCTACGAGCAGTACTTC
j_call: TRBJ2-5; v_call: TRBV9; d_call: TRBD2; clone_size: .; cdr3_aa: CASSVSSGRIGETQYF; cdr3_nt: TGTGCCAGCAGCGTCAGTAGCGGGAGGATCGGAGAGACCCAGTACTTC
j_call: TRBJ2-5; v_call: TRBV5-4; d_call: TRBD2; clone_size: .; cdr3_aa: CASSLGLAAPQETQYF; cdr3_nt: TGTGCCAGCAGCTTGGGACTAGCGGCGCCGCAAGAGACCCAGTACTTC
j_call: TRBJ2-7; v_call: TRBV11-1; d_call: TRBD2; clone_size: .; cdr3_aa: CASPPGTSEEAVYEQYF; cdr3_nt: TGTGCCAGCCCACCTGGGACTAGCGAGGAAGCGGTTTACGAGCAGTACTTC
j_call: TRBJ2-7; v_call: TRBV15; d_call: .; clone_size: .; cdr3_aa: CATSRDRSSYEQYF; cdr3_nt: TGTGCCACCAGCAGAGATCGGTCTTCCTACGAGCAGTACTTC
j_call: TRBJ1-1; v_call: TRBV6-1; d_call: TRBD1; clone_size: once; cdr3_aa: CASRTGGAPAFF; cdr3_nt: TGTGCCAGCAGAACAGGGGGCGCGCCCGCTTTCTTT
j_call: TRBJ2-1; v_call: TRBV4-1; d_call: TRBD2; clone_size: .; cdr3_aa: CASSLLGLALYNEQFF; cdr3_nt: TGCGCCAGCAGCCTACTGGGACTAGCGCTTTACAATGAGCAGTTCTTC
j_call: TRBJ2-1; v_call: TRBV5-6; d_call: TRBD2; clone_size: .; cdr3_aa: CASSRLVAGSYNEQFF; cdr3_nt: TGTGCCAGCAGCCGGTTAGTAGCGGGCTCCTACAATGAGCAGTTCTTC
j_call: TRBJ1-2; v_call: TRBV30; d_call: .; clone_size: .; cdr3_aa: CAWDETLTQDDYGYTF; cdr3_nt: TGTGCCTGGGATGAAACCCTGACACAGGATGACTATGGCTACACCTTC
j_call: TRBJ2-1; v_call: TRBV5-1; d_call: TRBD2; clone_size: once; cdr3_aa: CASRPPLAGGHNEQFF; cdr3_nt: TGCGCCAGCAGGCCCCCCCTAGCGGGAGGCCACAATGAGCAGTTCTTC
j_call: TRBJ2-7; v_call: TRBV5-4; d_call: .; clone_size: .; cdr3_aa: CASSLGGADEQYF; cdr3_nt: TGTGCCAGCAGCTTGGGAGGCGCAGACGAGCAGTACTTC
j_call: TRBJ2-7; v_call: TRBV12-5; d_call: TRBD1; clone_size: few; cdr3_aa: CASGPSGTGGLISYEQYF; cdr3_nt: TGTGCTAGTGGTCCATCCGGGACAGGGGGCCTTATCTCCTACGAGCAGTACTTC
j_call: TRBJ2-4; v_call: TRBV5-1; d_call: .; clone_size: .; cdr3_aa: CASSSFGGARGNIQYF; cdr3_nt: TGCGCCAGCAGTTCTTTCGGCGGGGCGCGGGGAAACATTCAGTACTTC
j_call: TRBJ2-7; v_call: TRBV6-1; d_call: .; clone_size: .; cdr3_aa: CASGWVLAGSEQYF; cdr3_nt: TGTGCCAGCGGTTGGGTTTTAGCCGGGTCCGAGCAGTACTTC
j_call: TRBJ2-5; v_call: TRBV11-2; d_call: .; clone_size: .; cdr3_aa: CASSLPSLSETQYF; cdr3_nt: TGTGCCAGCAGCTTACCTAGCTTATCAGAGACCCAGTACTTC
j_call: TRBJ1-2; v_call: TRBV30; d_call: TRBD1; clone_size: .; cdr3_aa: CAWSHRGHDYGYTF; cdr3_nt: TGTGCCTGGAGTCACAGGGGGCACGACTATGGCTACACCTTC
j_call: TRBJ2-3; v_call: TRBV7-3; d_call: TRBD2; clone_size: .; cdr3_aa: CASSPLARLDTQYF; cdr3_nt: TGTGCCAGCAGCCCACTAGCGAGGTTAGATACGCAGTATTTT
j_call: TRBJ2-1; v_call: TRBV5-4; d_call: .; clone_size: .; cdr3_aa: CASSTDTEQFF; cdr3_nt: TGTGCCAGCAGCACAGACACCGAGCAGTTCTTC
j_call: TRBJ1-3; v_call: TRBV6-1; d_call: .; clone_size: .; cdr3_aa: CASSEALRSGNTIYF; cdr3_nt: TGTGCCAGCAGTGAAGCGTTGCGCTCTGGAAACACCATATATTTT
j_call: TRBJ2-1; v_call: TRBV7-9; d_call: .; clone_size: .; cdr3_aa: CASSLTRTRDEQFF; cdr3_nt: TGTGCCAGCAGCCTAACCAGAACCCGGGATGAGCAGTTCTTC
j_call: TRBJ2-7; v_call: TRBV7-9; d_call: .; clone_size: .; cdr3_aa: CASSPKTRLGDEQYF; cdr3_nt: TGTGCCAGCAGCCCAAAGACCCGACTTGGCGACGAGCAGTACTTC